Below, 13 T cell receptor beta chains from the same sample are listed, as sequenced in a study of T cells in Graves' hyperthyroidism and ophthalmopathy. TCR beta CDR3 region amplification was performed from RNA transcripts. The TCR CDR3 was amplified in a first-round RT-PCR using the HTBI primer set. TCRdb processed the multiplex PCR reads anew with MiXCR; each CDR3 protein has one entry. The sample carries some 700,000 distinct CDR3 sequences, 17% recorded once. The specimen was blood. These receptor sequences come from a man aged 50 or older with Graves' hyperthyroidism.

This clonotype has ten or more counts. The genes are TRBV6-1 and TRBJ1-3; a possible D gene is TRBD1 (6 bases). Trimming cost V 6 bases and J 0 bases, with 12 bases left between them. Germline values: CDR1 MNHNS, CDR2 SASEGT. CDR3 length equals 15 residues. CDR3 sequence: CASRTGFASGNTIYF. The CDR3 DNA is TGTGCCAGCAGGACAGGATTTGCCTCTGGAAACACCATATATTTT.

This clonotype occurred many times. The V gene is TRBV28, the J gene TRBJ2-3, with 9 bases aligning to TRBD1. CDR1 is MDHEN and CDR2 is SYDVKM in the germline V gene. The CDR3 consists of 16 residues. J gave up 5 bases and V 8 bases, and 14 bases lay outside the gene matches. Written as DNA, the CDR3 is TGTGCCAGCCCCCCCTACTGGGGACAGGGCCAAGATACGCAGTATTTT. Translating it yields CASPPYWGQGQDTQYF.

In its sample, this clonotype was seen many times. The chain links TRBV20-1 to TRBJ1-1, with 8 bases that match TRBD1. The J segment lost 0 bases and the V segment lost 3 bases, leaving 21 bases of the junction unmatched. The CDR3 length is 20 residues. CDR1 is DFQATT, CDR2 SNEGSKA, per germline (reference sequence). The CDR3 nucleotides read TGCAGTGCTAGGGGGACAGGCCGGGAGGCACGAAAATTCATGAACACTGAAGCTTTCTTT. It is translated as CSARGTGREARKFMNTEAFF.

This clonotype appeared many times. The DNA for the CDR3 is TGTGCCAGCAGCTCCGTGGGTGAGCAGTTCTTC. Its protein is CASSSVGEQFF. This chain uses TRBV7-2 with TRBJ2-1; no firm D call. The CDR3 covers 11 residues. V lost 4 bases and J lost 9, with 7 bases in between. Germline V CDR1 and CDR2: SGHTA, FQGNSA. Full variable domain (missing parts from reference TRBV7-2 and TRBJ2-1): GAGVSQSPSNKVTEKGKDVELRCDPISGHTALYWYRQSLGQGLEFLIYFQGNSAPDKSGLPSDRFSAERTGGSVSTLTIQRTQQEDSAVYLCASSSVGEQFFGPGTRLTVL.

Points on this clonotype: A much larger clone differs by one base, so this may be a read error. The chain combines TRBV28 with TRBJ2-6, with 8 nucleotides matching TRBD2. The CDR3 is 18 residues long. Germline V lookup: CDR1 MDHEN, CDR2 SYDVKM. CDR3 nucleotides: TGTGCCAGCAGTAGACACCTAGCGGGTTTATCTGGGGTCAACGTCCTGACTTTC. It is translated as CASSRHLAGLSGVNVLTF. The variable domain in full, with the rest retrieved from reference TRBV28 and TRBJ2-6, is DVKVTQSSRYLVKRTGEKVFLECVQDMDHENMFWYRQDPGLGLRLIYFSYDVKMKEKGDIPEGYSVSREKKERFSLILESASTNQTSMYLCASSRHLAGLSGVNVLTFGAGSRLTVL.

J is TRBJ1-4 and V is TRBV6-2 or TRBV6-3; D unclear. The CDR3 runs to 14 residues. In germline, CDR1 is MNHEY, CDR2 SVGEGT. The V end lost 8 bases, the J end lost 1 base, and 11 bases lay between the germline ends. The CDR3 region has the DNA TGTGCCAGCCGGGAAGGTCGAACTAATGAAAAACTGTTTTTT. Translating gives CASREGRTNEKLFF.

This sequence joins TRBV5-1 and TRBJ2-3, with D perhaps matching TRBD1 (5 bases). Trimming pared 2 bases from V and 1 base from J, leaving 14 bases between. The CDR3 is 16 amino acids. Germline loops: CDR1 SGHRS, CDR2 YFSETQ. CDR3 sequence (DNA): TGCGCCAGCAGCTTTCAAGGGGCGCTGGGCACAGATACGCAGTATTTT. This sequence encodes CASSFQGALGTDTQYF.

This clonotype came up many times. V and J are TRBV13 and TRBJ2-7; possibly TRBD2 for D (7 bases). There are 13 residues in the CDR3. Germline CDR1 is PRHDT and CDR2 is FYEKMQ (reference sequence). V was cut by 5 bases and J by 4 bases, with 12 bases left in between. The CDR3 DNA is TGTGCCAGCAGCCAAGGGGGGGAGTACGAGCAGTACTTC. Its translation: CASSQGGEYEQYF.

This clonotype turned up a few times. A much larger clone sits a single nucleotide away, making a read error possible. The chain couples TRBV28 to TRBJ1-2, with 9 positions matching TRBD1. This CDR3 contains 17 residues. Germline CDR1 MDHEN, CDR2 SYDVKM. Trimming removed 4 bases from V and 2 bases from J; junction bases left unmatched: 11. This CDR3 reads CASSSLTGGGLNYGYTF. DNA for the CDR3: TGTGCCAGCAGTTCCTTGACAGGGGGGGGCCTAAACTATGGCTACACCTTC.

The chain combines TRBV7-3 with TRBJ2-7, with D maybe TRBD1 (6 bases). V lost 3 bases and J 6 bases, leaving 15 bases between the germline ends. Germline assignment: CDR1 SGHTA and CDR2 FQGTGA. The CDR3 runs 14 residues. The CDR3, as DNA: TGTGCCAGCAGCTTGACGGTGGGGGCCTCCGAGCAGTACTTC. It yields the protein CASSLTVGASEQYF.

This clonotype was counted between two and nine times. The chain employs TRBV24-1 and TRBJ2-1; 8 positions agree with TRBD1. The junction had 13 bases not matched to a gene; V was cut back by 5 bases and J by 11 bases. CDR1 is KGHDR and CDR2 is SFDVKD in the germline V gene. The CDR3 sequence is 15 residues long. This CDR3 reads CATSGTWTGREKQFF. The CDR3 DNA is TGTGCCACCAGTGGGACTTGGACAGGGAGAGAAAAGCAGTTCTTC.

The chain uses TRBV30 and TRBJ2-1; 10 bases are shared with TRBD2. With 1 base clipped from V and 2 bases from J, the junction kept 5 bases outside the gene matches. The CDR3 length is 16 residues. The germline V gene has CDR1 GTSNPN and CDR2 SVGIG (reference sequence). CDR3 protein: CAWSALAGEPYNEQFF. The CDR3 DNA follows: TGTGCCTGGAGTGCCCTAGCGGGAGAACCCTACAATGAGCAGTTCTTC.

The chain is built from TRBV6-5 and TRBJ2-5, with a possible D match to TRBD2 (5 bases). Between the trimmed V and J ends, which lost 4 bases and 6 bases, there was a span of 12 bases. The CDR3 has 13 residues. Looked up from germline, CDR1 is MNHEY and CDR2 is SVGAGI. The CDR3 protein is CASSSSYGKTQYF. In nucleotides, the CDR3 is TGTGCCAGCAGTTCGAGCTACGGGAAGACCCAGTACTTC.